This TCR beta chain was recovered during a study of CD8+ T cells in alopecia areata (dated by TCRdb to the late 2010s). Background on the whole study: To study T cell clonal expansion in alopecia areata, the researchers applied high-throughput TCRbeta sequencing to both the C3H/HeJ mouse model and human patients. On the human side, TCRbeta sequencing was run on scalp tissue and on sorted CD4+ and CD8+ peripheral blood T cells from healthy controls and from alopecia areata patients with either patchy or totalis/universalis disease. RNA was extracted with the PAXgene miRNA kit for fixed scalp, the miRNeasy kit for PBMCs, and the RNeasy kit for mouse skin. Scalp clonality was compared across normal scalp (n=4), patchy alopecia areata scalp (n=8), and alopecia totalis/universalis scalp (n=8). TCRbeta CDR3 regions were amplified by immunoSEQ multiplex PCR using 35 Vbeta forward and 13 Jbeta reverse primers.

The CDR3 spans 14 residues, from the cysteine through the phenylalanine. Only the CDR3 part of the read is kept: 42 bases, read in frame from the first base. Per the germline V gene, SGDLS is the CDR1 and YYNGEE is the CDR2. Cut back by 6 bases and 3 bases, the V and J ends lie 14 bases apart. This clone was counted only a few times. This receptor's antigen is unknown. No much larger clonotype is one base removed from it; base qualities were not supplied. Peripheral blood and lesional scalp punch biopsies were obtained from patients with alopecia areata. PBMCs were isolated by density centrifugation and stained for CD3, CD4 and CD8, after which CD4+ and CD8+ T cells were sorted on a FACSAria. As part of a multicenter biomarker study, untreated alopecia areata patients were recruited. In five patients from the biomarker study, the blood CD8+ T cells went through an additional sort into NKG2D-low and NKG2D-high fractions.

To prepare the library, the immunoSEQ multiplex PCR assay was applied. For TCR sequencing, RNA was extracted from every sample and reverse transcribed into cDNA to serve as template. SuperScript III was used to make first-strand cDNA, primed with a 2:1 mix of oligo-dT and random hexamers. Amplification bias was assessed with a synthetic immune receptor repertoire, and residual bias was removed computationally. The authors processed their data as follows. Raw reads were preprocessed for error removal, and CDR3 was defined according to IMGT conventions as running from the conserved cysteine to phenylalanine. Clonality was computed as 1 minus the Shannon entropy, with the entropy normalized by log2 of the number of productive unique TCRs. Whether each scalp clone was CD4 or CD8 was inferred by checking scalp TCRbeta sequences against the CD4 and CD8 repertoires from sorted blood. The table comes from immuneACCESS by way of TCRdb, which keeps in-frame sequences with V and J called. Part of the clones is missing from these tables; in studies checked, under half for an unresolved V gene and the rest for unknown reasons. Clone size and the V and J calls come from that table; the DNA yielded D and trimming. The sample has 50,000 to 80,000 clones on record, about 40% of them singletons. Roughly 51% of the sample is held by the ten biggest clonotypes.

What the authors observed across the whole study: Higher clonality and more expanded CD8+ clones were observed in lesional scalp than in normal scalp, particularly in alopecia totalis/universalis, a finding suggestive of antigenic drive. Shared TCR sequences between patients were less evident than in mice, which may be partly attributable to HLA diversity in the patient population. Resident alphabeta T cells in normal human skin are also sequenced, complicating scalp TCR repertoire analysis, unlike mouse skin dominated by gammadelta T cells.

The sequenced sample was NKG2D-low CD8+ T cells sorted from blood. According to the study, the label for this sample's cell subset or site signals: sorted CD8+ NKG2D-low blood T cells. The chain couples TRBV9 to TRBJ2-3, with the D segment identity uncertain. The TCR comes from a human donor with alopecia areata. The sequence in DNA is TGTGCCAGCAACGCCGGGCGAGCAACAGATACGCAGTATTTT. Its amino acids are CASNAGRATDTQYF.